Below are 12 T cell receptor beta chains sequenced from a single sample in a study of metastatic and nonmetastatic thyroid tumors. TCRdb re-called clones from the PCR reads using MiXCR. The table records about 18,000 clones, about a third of them present only once. Not a single patient had been given any form of treatment at any point before undergoing thyroid surgery. The material sequenced was tumor tissue. The source is a male donor with papillary thyroid cancer or a benign thyroid nodule (not recorded which). Some clones in this sample may be carry-over from other donors' samples.

This clone qualifies as medium-sized. The V and J genes are TRBV24-1 and TRBJ1-2; tentative D call: TRBD1 (6 bases). The CDR3 runs 16 residues. V was shortened by 4 bases and J by 2 bases, with 16 bases between the two germline ends. Germline V CDR1 and CDR2: KGHDR, SFDVKD. The CDR3 loop is CATSDTVQGGNYGYTF. CDR3 nucleotide sequence: TGTGCCACCAGTGACACGGTCCAAGGGGGGAACTATGGCTACACCTTC.

This clone was seen only a few times. This rearrangement joins TRBV20-1 to TRBJ1-5, with 7 bases identical to TRBD1. V lost 3 bases, J lost 1 base, and 6 bases stayed unmatched. Germline CDR1 DFQATT, CDR2 SNEGSKA (reference sequence). The CDR3 runs to 15 residues. The CDR3 DNA reads TGCAGTGCTAGTCGGTTGGGACAGAGCAATCAGCCCCAGCATTTT. Translated: CSASRLGQSNQPQHF.

There are many counts of this clone. V usage is TRBV29-1 and J usage is TRBJ2-7; weak D call: TRBD1 (6 bases). This CDR3 contains 13 residues. Germline CDR1 reads SQVTM; CDR2 reads ANQGSEA. The V end was cut by 3 bases, the J end by 0 bases, with 9 bases between. In nucleotides, the CDR3 is TGCAGCGTTGATAGCAGGGGCTCCTACGAGCAGTACTTC. This codes for CSVDSRGSYEQYF.

This clone was counted between two and nine times. This sequence joins TRBV19 and TRBJ1-5; D not certain. Between the trimmed V and J ends, which lost 5 bases and 0 bases, there was a span of 11 bases. Germline CDR1 LNHDA, CDR2 SQIVND (reference sequence). The CDR3 spans 15 residues. The CDR3 reads CASSLSQISNQPQHF. The CDR3 coding sequence is TGTGCCAGTAGTTTATCCCAGATTAGCAATCAGCCCCAGCATTTT.

To note about this clone: As the CDR3 is not closed by the conserved phenylalanine or tryptophan, this likely results from a read error. This chain uses TRBV6-1 with TRBJ2-7, with a possible D match to TRBD2 (6 bases). The CDR3 runs to 12 residues. Germline assignment: CDR1 MNHNS and CDR2 SASEGT. The CDR3 nucleotides are TGTACCAGCAGACAGACTAGTGCCGAGCAGTACCTC. Protein product: CTSRQTSAEQYL.

The V gene is TRBV2, the J gene TRBJ1-5; D unresolved. CDR3 length equals 13 residues. Germline V gene lookup returns CDR1 SNHLY and CDR2 FYNNEI. Trimming pared 6 bases from V and 4 bases from J, leaving 10 bases between. The CDR3 reads CASSSVGNQPQHF. The DNA of the CDR3 is TGTGCCAGCAGCTCTGTGGGGAATCAGCCCCAGCATTTT.

This clone is medium-sized by share. The genes are TRBV18 and TRBJ2-3; D is uncertain. V lost 3 bases and J lost 2, with 6 bases in between. CDR1 is KGHSH, CDR2 LQKENI, per germline. The CDR3 loop spans 13 amino acids. CDR3 coding DNA: TGTGCCAGCTCACCGACAAACACAGATACGCAGTATTTT. Its protein product is CASSPTNTDTQYF. Combining the CDR3 with reference TRBV18 and TRBJ2-3 gives the whole variable domain NAGVMQNPRHLVRRRGQEARLRCSPMKGHSHVYWYRQLPEEGLKFMVYLQKENIIDESGMPKERFSAEFPKEGPSILRIQQVVRGDSAAYFCASSPTNTDTQYFGPGTRLTVL.

This clone is a singleton in its sample. The genes are TRBV6-1 and TRBJ2-3; perhaps D is TRBD1 or TRBD2 (5 bases each). From germline, CDR1 is MNHNS and CDR2 SASEGT. This CDR3 region has 14 residues. V lost 7 bases and J lost 2, with 13 bases in between. The CDR3: CASTGPLDTDTQYF. The CDR3 DNA reads TGTGCCAGCACGGGGCCACTAGACACAGATACGCAGTATTTT.

By frequency in the sample, this clone is medium-sized. No DNA is shown, since the ends of the CDR3 on it are uncertain; the CDR3 is the one TCRdb lists. This rearrangement joins TRBV28 to TRBJ2-7; no DNA check was done on the table's D call, TRBD2. Termini included, the CDR3 measures 17 amino acids. From germline, CDR1 is MDHEN and CDR2 SYDVKM. CDR3 in amino acids: CASSTSLAASDSYEQYF.

The V gene is TRBV6-6, the J gene TRBJ1-3, with D hard to call. Germline V gene data show CDR1 as MNHNY and CDR2 as SVGAGI (reference sequence). The CDR3 length is 16 residues. V gave up 0 bases and J gave up 4 bases, with 13 bases separating them. CDR3 residues: CASSYSGSLRGNTIYF. CDR3 coding DNA: TGTGCCAGCAGTTACTCGGGGAGTCTTAGGGGAAACACCATATATTTT.

This clone was seen more than once but under ten times. A single base separates this from a much larger clone, so it may be a read error. The rearrangement uses TRBV28 and TRBJ1-5, with 7 bases that match TRBD1. From germline, CDR1 is MDHEN and CDR2 SYDVKM. This CDR3 region has 13 residues. The trim removed 8 bases at V and 6 bases at J, leaving 7 bases unmatched. The CDR3 loop reads CASLEGAGQPQHF. The CDR3 DNA is TGTGCCAGCCTAGAGGGGGCAGGTCAGCCCCAGCATTTT.

As to this clone: One base away lies a much larger clone, so this may be a sequencing read error. The chain employs TRBV15 and TRBJ2-2; D is undetermined. V lost 8 bases and J lost 4, with 5 bases in between. Germline V lookup: CDR1 LNHNV, CDR2 YYDKDF (reference sequence). The CDR3 is 11 amino acids. Here the CDR3 reads CATQVTGELFF. The CDR3 DNA follows: TGTGCCACCCAGGTCACCGGGGAGCTGTTTTTT.